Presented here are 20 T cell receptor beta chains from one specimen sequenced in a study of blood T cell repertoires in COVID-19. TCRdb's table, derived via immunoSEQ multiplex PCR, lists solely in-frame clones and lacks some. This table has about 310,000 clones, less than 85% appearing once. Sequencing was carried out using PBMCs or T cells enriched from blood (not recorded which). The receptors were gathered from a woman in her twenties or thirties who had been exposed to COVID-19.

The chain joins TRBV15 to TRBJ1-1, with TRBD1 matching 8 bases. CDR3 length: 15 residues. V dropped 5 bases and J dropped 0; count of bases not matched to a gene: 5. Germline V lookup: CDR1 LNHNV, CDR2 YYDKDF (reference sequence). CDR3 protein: CATSSRQGLNTEAFF. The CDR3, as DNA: TGTGCCACCAGCTCGCGACAGGGGCTGAACACTGAAGCTTTCTTT. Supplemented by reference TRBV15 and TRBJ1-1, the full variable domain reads DAMVIQNPRYQVTQFGKPVTLSCSQTLNHNVMYWYQQKSSQAPKLLFHYYDKDFNNEADTPDNFQSRRPNTSFCFLDIRSPGLGDTAMYLCATSSRQGLNTEAFFGQGTRLTVV.

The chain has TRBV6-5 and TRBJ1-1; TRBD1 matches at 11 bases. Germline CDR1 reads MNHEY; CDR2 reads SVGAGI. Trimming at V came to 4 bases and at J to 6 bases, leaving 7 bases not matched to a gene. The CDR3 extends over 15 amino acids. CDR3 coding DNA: TGTGCCAGCAGTTGGAGGGACAGGGGGTATGCTGAAGCTTTCTTT. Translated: CASSWRDRGYAEAFF.

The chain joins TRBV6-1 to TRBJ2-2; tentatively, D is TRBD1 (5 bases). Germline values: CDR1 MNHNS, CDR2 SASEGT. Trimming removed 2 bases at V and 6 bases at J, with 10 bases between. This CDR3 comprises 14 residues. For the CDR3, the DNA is TGTGCCAGCAGTGAATCAGGGTTATCCGGGGAGCTGTTTTTT. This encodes CASSESGLSGELFF.

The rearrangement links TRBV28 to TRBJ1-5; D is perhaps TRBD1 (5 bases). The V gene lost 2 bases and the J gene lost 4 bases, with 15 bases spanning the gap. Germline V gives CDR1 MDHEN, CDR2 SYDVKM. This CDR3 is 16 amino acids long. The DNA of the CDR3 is TGTGCCAGCAGTTTACCCCGAGCAGGGCTTAATCAGCCCCAGCATTTT. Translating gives CASSLPRAGLNQPQHF. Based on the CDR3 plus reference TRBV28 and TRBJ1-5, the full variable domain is DVKVTQSSRYLVKRTGEKVFLECVQDMDHENMFWYRQDPGLGLRLIYFSYDVKMKEKGDIPEGYSVSREKKERFSLILESASTNQTSMYLCASSLPRAGLNQPQHFGDGTRLSIL.

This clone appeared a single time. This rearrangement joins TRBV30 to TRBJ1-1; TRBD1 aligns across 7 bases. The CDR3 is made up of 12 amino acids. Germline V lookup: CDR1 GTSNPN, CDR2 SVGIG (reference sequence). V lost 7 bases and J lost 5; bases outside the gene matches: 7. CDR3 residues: CALDRVRTEAFF. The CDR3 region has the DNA TGTGCCTTAGACAGGGTGCGAACTGAAGCTTTCTTT.

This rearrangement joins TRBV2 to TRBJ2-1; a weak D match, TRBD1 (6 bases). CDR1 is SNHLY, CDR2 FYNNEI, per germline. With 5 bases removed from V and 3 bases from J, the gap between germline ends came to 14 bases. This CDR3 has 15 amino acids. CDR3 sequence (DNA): TGTGCCAGCAGTCGCAGGGGAGATAACTACAATGAGCAGTTCTTC. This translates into CASSRRGDNYNEQFF. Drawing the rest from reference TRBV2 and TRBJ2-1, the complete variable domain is EPEVTQTPSHQVTQMGQEVILRCVPISNHLYFYWYRQILGQKVEFLVSFYNNEISEKSEIFDDQFSVERPDGSNFTLKIRSTKLEDSAMYFCASSRRGDNYNEQFFGPGTRLTVL.

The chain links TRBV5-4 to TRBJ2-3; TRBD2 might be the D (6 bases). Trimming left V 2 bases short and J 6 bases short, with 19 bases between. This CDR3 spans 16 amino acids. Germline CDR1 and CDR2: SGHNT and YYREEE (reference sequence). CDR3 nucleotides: TGTGCCAGCAGCTTAGGTGAGACTAGGAGTTCGGATACGCAGTATTTT. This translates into CASSLGETRSSDTQYF.

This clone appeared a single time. The CDR3, as DNA: TGCGCCAGCAGCTTGATTCCTGGAGGGATGCCTTTCTTT. This translates into CASSLIPGGMPFF. The V call is TRBV5-1, the J call TRBJ1-1; no clear D. The CDR3 consists of 13 residues. Trimming took off 1 base at V and 12 bases at J, with 16 bases between the two ends. Germline V gene sequence: CDR1 SGHRS, CDR2 YFSETQ.

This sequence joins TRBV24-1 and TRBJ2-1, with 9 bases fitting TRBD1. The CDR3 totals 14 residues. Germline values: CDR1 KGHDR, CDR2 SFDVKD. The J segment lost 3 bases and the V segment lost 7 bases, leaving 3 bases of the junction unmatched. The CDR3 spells CATRSGQGYNEQFF. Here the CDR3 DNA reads TGTGCCACCAGATCGGGACAGGGCTACAATGAGCAGTTCTTC.

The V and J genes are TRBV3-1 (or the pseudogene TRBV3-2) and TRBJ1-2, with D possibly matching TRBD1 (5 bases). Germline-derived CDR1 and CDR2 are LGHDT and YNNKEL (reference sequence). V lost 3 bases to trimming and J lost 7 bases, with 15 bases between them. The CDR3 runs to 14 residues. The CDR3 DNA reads TGTGCCAGCAGCCACGCTCGGGGGGTTACTGGCTACACCTTC. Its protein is CASSHARGVTGYTF.

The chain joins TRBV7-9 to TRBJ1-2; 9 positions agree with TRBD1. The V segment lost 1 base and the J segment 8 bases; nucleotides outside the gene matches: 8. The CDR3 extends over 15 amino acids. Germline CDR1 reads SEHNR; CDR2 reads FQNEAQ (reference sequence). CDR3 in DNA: TGTGCCAGCAGCTTAGAATCCGGGACAGGGATCGGCTACACCTTC. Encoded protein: CASSLESGTGIGYTF.

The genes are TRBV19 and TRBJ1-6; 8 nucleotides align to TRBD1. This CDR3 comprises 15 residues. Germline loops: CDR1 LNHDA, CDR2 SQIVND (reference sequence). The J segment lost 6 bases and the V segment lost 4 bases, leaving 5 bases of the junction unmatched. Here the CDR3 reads CASSTDRGRNSPLHF. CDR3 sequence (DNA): TGTGCCAGTAGTACCGACAGGGGACGTAATTCACCCCTCCACTTT.

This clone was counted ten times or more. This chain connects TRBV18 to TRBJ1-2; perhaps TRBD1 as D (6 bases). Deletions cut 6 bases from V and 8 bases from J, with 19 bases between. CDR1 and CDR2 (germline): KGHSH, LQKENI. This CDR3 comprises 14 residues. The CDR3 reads CASSGTNGAFGYTF. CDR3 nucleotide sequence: TGTGCCAGCTCCGGGACAAACGGCGCCTTCGGCTACACCTTC.

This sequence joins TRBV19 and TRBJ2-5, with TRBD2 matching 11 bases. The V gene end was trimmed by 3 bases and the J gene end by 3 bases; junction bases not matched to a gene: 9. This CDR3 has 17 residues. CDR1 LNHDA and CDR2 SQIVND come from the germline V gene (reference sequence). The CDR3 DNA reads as TGTGCCAGTAGTATCGGTGTAGAACTAGCGGGAGAAGAGACCCAGTACTTC. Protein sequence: CASSIGVELAGEETQYF.

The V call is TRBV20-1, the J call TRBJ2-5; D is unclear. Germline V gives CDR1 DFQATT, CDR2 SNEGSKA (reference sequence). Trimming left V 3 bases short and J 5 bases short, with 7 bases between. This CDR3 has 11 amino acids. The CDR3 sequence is CSARRLETQYF. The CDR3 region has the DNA TGCAGTGCTAGGAGATTGGAGACCCAGTACTTC.

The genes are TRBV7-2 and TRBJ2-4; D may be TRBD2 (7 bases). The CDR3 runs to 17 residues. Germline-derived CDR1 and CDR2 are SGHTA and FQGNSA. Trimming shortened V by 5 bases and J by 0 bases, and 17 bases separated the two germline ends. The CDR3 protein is CASSPNRGGIAKNIQYF. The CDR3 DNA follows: TGTGCCAGCAGCCCCAATAGGGGGGGGATAGCCAAAAACATTCAGTACTTC.

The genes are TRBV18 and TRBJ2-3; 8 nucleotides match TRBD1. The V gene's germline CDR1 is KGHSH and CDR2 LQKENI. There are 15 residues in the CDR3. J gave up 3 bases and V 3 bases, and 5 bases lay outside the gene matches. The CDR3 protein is CASSPRTGSTDTQYF. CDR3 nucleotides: TGTGCCAGCTCACCGAGGACAGGGAGTACAGATACGCAGTATTTT.

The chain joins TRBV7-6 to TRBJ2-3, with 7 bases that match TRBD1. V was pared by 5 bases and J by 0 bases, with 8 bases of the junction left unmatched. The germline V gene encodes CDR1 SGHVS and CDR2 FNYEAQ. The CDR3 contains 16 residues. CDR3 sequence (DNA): TGTGCCAGCAGCGCCATGACAGGGTCGAGCACAGATACGCAGTATTTT. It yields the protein CASSAMTGSSTDTQYF.

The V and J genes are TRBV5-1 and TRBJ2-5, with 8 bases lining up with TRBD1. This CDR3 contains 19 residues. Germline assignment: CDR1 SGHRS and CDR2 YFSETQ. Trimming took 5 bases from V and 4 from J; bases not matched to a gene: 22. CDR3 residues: CASRYYRGASSGFGETQYF. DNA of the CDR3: TGCGCCAGCAGGTATTACAGGGGGGCTTCCTCCGGTTTCGGAGAGACCCAGTACTTC.

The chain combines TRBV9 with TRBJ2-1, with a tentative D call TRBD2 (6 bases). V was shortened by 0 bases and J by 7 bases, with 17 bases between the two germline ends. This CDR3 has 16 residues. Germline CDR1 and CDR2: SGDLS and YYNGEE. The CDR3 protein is CASSVDLGGADNEQFF. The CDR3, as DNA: TGTGCCAGCAGCGTAGATTTGGGCGGGGCCGATAATGAGCAGTTCTTC.